A single sample is the source of the 21 T cell receptor beta chains below, sequenced in a study of CD8+ T cells in alopecia areata. As the sequencing template, cDNA was produced by extracting RNA and reverse transcribing it. The protocol was immunoSEQ multiplex PCR, while the TCRdb copy is restricted to in-frame clones and leaves out a portion. The sample includes about 150,000 clones, around three fifths of them seen just once. The starting material was CD4+ T cells sorted from blood, obtained at week 0. The receptor source for this set is a human donor with alopecia areata.

This clone was observed a few times. J is TRBJ1-2 and V is TRBV4-2; D gene ambiguous. V lost 4 bases, J lost 4 bases, and 10 bases lay in between. The CDR3 totals 13 residues. From germline, CDR1 is LGHNA and CDR2 YNFKEQ. The chain's CDR3 is CASSPEHRYGYTF. The CDR3 DNA reads TGTGCCAGCAGCCCGGAGCATCGCTATGGCTACACCTTC.

The chain couples TRBV29-1 to TRBJ1-2; 9 nucleotides line up with TRBD1. Germline V lookup: CDR1 SQVTM, CDR2 ANQGSEA. The CDR3 runs 15 residues. V lost 7 bases to trimming and J lost 4 bases; unmatched junction nucleotides: 13. CDR3 region: CSADDTGGAGYGYTF. CDR3 sequence (DNA): TGCAGCGCAGACGATACAGGGGGCGCAGGCTATGGCTACACCTTC.

This clone turned up a few times. The chain has TRBV30 and TRBJ1-3; D gene uncertain. Trimming shortened V by 0 bases and J by 8 bases, and 11 bases separated the two germline ends. CDR3 length: 13 amino acids. Germline lookup yields CDR1 GTSNPN and CDR2 SVGIG (reference sequence). The CDR3 nucleotides are TGTGCCTGGAGTGTCCGATTCCGGGACACCATATATTTT. Translating gives CAWSVRFRDTIYF.

This clone occurred a few times. V is TRBV15 and J is TRBJ1-5; D gene unclear. V dropped 2 bases and J dropped 1 base, with 3 bases sitting between them. CDR1 is LNHNV and CDR2 is YYDKDF in the germline V gene (reference sequence). This CDR3 spans 13 amino acids. The CDR3 is CATSRTSNQPQHF. In nucleotides, the CDR3 is TGTGCCACCAGCAGAACCAGCAATCAGCCCCAGCATTTT. Using reference TRBV15 and TRBJ1-5 for the parts outside the CDR3, the full variable domain is DAMVIQNPRYQVTQFGKPVTLSCSQTLNHNVMYWYQQKSSQAPKLLFHYYDKDFNNEADTPDNFQSRRPNTSFCFLDIRSPGLGDTAMYLCATSRTSNQPQHFGDGTRLSIL.

The chain links TRBV15 to TRBJ2-7, with 8 bases matching TRBD1. This CDR3 spans 14 amino acids. V shed 3 bases and J 6 bases; nucleotides not matched to a gene: 7. The germline V gene has CDR1 LNHNV and CDR2 YYDKDF (reference sequence). The CDR3 reads CATSRTRTGTEQYF. DNA for the CDR3: TGTGCCACCAGCAGGACAAGGACAGGGACCGAGCAGTACTTC.

The table lists this clone with a few counts. The genes are TRBV5-5 and TRBJ2-5; 7 positions match TRBD2. With V trimmed by 4 bases and J by 7 bases, 13 bases remained unmatched. This CDR3 is built from 15 residues. Per germline, CDR1 SGHKS and CDR2 YYEKEE (reference sequence). The CDR3 reads CASSPLPGGKATQYF. DNA of the CDR3: TGTGCCAGCAGCCCGCTACCCGGGGGGAAGGCGACCCAGTACTTC.

J is TRBJ2-3 and V is TRBV4-3; D call uncertain. Germline assignment: CDR1 LGHNA and CDR2 YSLEER. The CDR3 runs to 15 residues. The V end lost 0 bases, the J end lost 4 bases, and 11 bases lay between the germline ends. DNA of the CDR3: TGCGCCAGCAGCCAAGATTTCCCCGCCCCAGATACGCAGTATTTT. This gives the protein CASSQDFPAPDTQYF.

In this sample, this clone turned up once. V usage is TRBV18 and J usage is TRBJ2-5, with 9 bases lining up with TRBD2. The trim removed 3 bases at V and 5 bases at J, leaving 7 bases unmatched. CDR3 length: 15 amino acids. In germline, CDR1 is KGHSH, CDR2 LQKENI. CDR3 nucleotide sequence: TGTGCCAGCTCACCGCCGGGACTAGCCGGGGAGACCCAGTACTTC. It translates to CASSPPGLAGETQYF.

The V call is TRBV5-1, the J call TRBJ1-4, with 7 bases identical to TRBD1. V lost 3 bases and J lost 8; bases outside the gene matches: 7. The CDR3 runs 14 residues. Per the germline V gene, CDR1 is SGHRS and CDR2 is YFSETQ. CDR3 sequence reads: CASSWDSVREKLFF. The CDR3 DNA sequence: TGCGCCAGCAGCTGGGACAGTGTCAGAGAAAAACTGTTTTTT.

The rearrangement joins TRBV7-9 to TRBJ2-5; the D gene is possibly TRBD1 (6 bases). Germline CDR1 and CDR2: SEHNR and FQNEAQ (reference sequence). The CDR3 is 14 amino acids. Trimming took 4 bases from V and 1 from J, leaving 10 bases between them. CDR3 sequence reads: CASSSTGSQETQYF. CDR3 in DNA: TGTGCCAGCAGCTCAACAGGGTCCCAAGAGACCCAGTACTTC.

The V gene is TRBV5-1, the J gene TRBJ2-7; 15 nucleotides match TRBD2. The CDR3 consists of 16 residues. V lost 3 bases, J lost 3 bases, and 4 bases stayed unmatched. Germline values: CDR1 SGHRS, CDR2 YFSETQ. The CDR3 nucleotides are TGCGCCAGCAGCTCGGGACTAGCGGGGGGCCACTACGAGCAGTACTTC. It codes for CASSSGLAGGHYEQYF.

The chain joins TRBV5-6 to TRBJ2-1; D remains ambiguous. The V end lost 0 bases, the J end lost 8 bases, and 3 bases lay between the germline ends. CDR3 size: 11 residues. In germline, CDR1 is SGHDT, CDR2 YYEEEE. The CDR3 here is CASSLAYEQFF. As DNA, the CDR3 is TGTGCCAGCAGCTTGGCGTATGAGCAGTTCTTC.

Only a few counts were recorded for this clone. The chain joins TRBV2 to TRBJ1-1; TRBD1 is a possible D gene (5 bases). V was pared by 8 bases and J by 2 bases, with 12 bases between. Germline V gives CDR1 SNHLY, CDR2 FYNNEI. CDR3 length: 13 amino acids. CDR3 bases: TGTGCCAGCCAGGTTGGGGGAAACACTGAAGCTTTCTTT. Translation gives CASQVGGNTEAFF. Full variable domain (missing parts from reference TRBV2 and TRBJ1-1): EPEVTQTPSHQVTQMGQEVILRCVPISNHLYFYWYRQILGQKVEFLVSFYNNEISEKSEIFDDQFSVERPDGSNFTLKIRSTKLEDSAMYFCASQVGGNTEAFFGQGTRLTVV.

This clone has more than one count but fewer than ten. The chain combines TRBV19 with TRBJ1-5, with D tentatively TRBD1 (6 bases). V dropped 9 bases and J dropped 3 bases, with 15 bases sitting between them. Germline values: CDR1 LNHDA, CDR2 SQIVND (reference sequence). The CDR3 has 14 residues. CDR3 sequence: CASRGGSYNQPQHF. CDR3 nucleotide sequence: TGTGCCAGCAGGGGAGGGAGCTACAATCAGCCCCAGCATTTT.

The chain carries TRBV2 and TRBJ1-2; unclear D gene. This CDR3 region has 15 residues. With 5 bases removed from V and 4 bases from J, the gap between germline ends came to 17 bases. Germline CDR1 SNHLY, CDR2 FYNNEI. CDR3: CASSQLLSRGYGYTF. The CDR3 region has the DNA TGTGCCAGCAGTCAGCTCCTCTCGCGAGGCTATGGCTACACCTTC.

The chain is built from TRBV27 and TRBJ2-5, with D unclear. Germline lookup yields CDR1 MNHEY and CDR2 SMNVEV (reference sequence). This CDR3 comprises 11 residues. Trimming cost V 4 bases and J 2 bases, with 2 bases left between them. CDR3: CASSSQETQYF. In DNA form, the CDR3 reads TGTGCCAGCAGTTCTCAAGAGACCCAGTACTTC.

A single count supports this clone. The chain recombines TRBV9 with TRBJ1-1; 7 nucleotides align to TRBD1. CDR1 SGDLS and CDR2 YYNGEE come from the germline V gene. Trimming took 0 bases from V and 4 from J; bases not matched to a gene: 3. This CDR3 has 14 residues. In DNA form, the CDR3 reads TGTGCCAGCAGCGTAGGGGGACAGCTCACTGAAGCTTTCTTT. Residues: CASSVGGQLTEAFF.

The V and J genes are TRBV29-1 and TRBJ1-1; D call uncertain. V shed 5 bases and J shed 5 bases, with 18 bases lying between them. The CDR3 has 14 residues. Germline-derived CDR1 and CDR2 are SQVTM and ANQGSEA. The CDR3 sequence is CSVQAGLEETEAFF. CDR3 nucleotides: TGCAGCGTTCAGGCAGGCCTCGAGGAGACTGAAGCTTTCTTT. The full variable domain, with the rest looked up from reference TRBV29-1 and TRBJ1-1, is SAVISQKPSRDICQRGTSLTIQCQVDSQVTMMFWYRQQPGQSLTLIATANQGSEATYESGFVIDKFPISRPNLTFSTLTVSNMSPEDSSIYLCSVQAGLEETEAFFGQGTRLTVV.

A few counts support this clone. The sample has other DNA sequences that encode this CDR3 too. The rearrangement joins TRBV4-2 to TRBJ2-7; 10 bases are shared with TRBD2. Germline CDR1 is LGHNA and CDR2 is YNFKEQ. With V trimmed by 0 bases and J by 2 bases, 4 bases remained unmatched. CDR3 length equals 16 residues. Here the CDR3 DNA reads TGTGCCAGCAGCCAAGATAGCGGGGGGACGACCTACGAGCAGTACTTC. Residues: CASSQDSGGTTYEQYF.

The count of this clone is one. The chain uses TRBV4-2 and TRBJ2-2, with D possibly matching TRBD2 (5 bases). Trimming shortened V by 0 bases and J by 3 bases, and 11 bases separated the two germline ends. The CDR3 covers 16 residues. The germline V gene encodes CDR1 LGHNA and CDR2 YNFKEQ. CDR3 protein: CASSQEVAWDTGELFF. The CDR3 coding sequence is TGTGCCAGCAGCCAAGAGGTAGCGTGGGACACCGGGGAGCTGTTTTTT.

The chain employs TRBV10-3 and TRBJ1-1, with D unresolved. CDR3 length: 11 residues. V dropped 3 bases and J dropped 3 bases, with 2 bases sitting between them. Per the germline V gene, CDR1 is ENHRY and CDR2 is SYGVKD. In nucleotides, the CDR3 is TGTGCCATCAGTGATCACACTGAAGCTTTCTTT. Its protein is CAISDHTEAFF.